Given below is one T cell receptor (beta chain) in context. Per the germline V gene, CDR1 is MNHEY and CDR2 is SMNVEV (reference sequence). CDR3 length: 13 residues. Trimming cost V 6 bases and J 1 base, with 9 bases left between them. The sample originates from a study of OX40 agonist ivuxolimab in advanced cancers. Sequencing was performed with immunoSEQ multiplex PCR; in TCRdb, only in-frame clones are kept and a portion is missing. The sample gives about 22,000 clones, 65% to 85% of which show up once; 35% to 45% is in the top ten. The specimen comprised CD4+ or CD8+ T cells sorted from blood, sampled in a trial of the OX40 agonist ivuxolimab. V and J are TRBV27 and TRBJ1-1, with a tentative D call TRBD1 (6 bases). The source of this sequence is an adult with an advanced solid tumor such as melanoma, head and neck, liver or kidney cancer. The CDR3 reads CASRPGQNTEAFF. The CDR3 DNA reads as TGTGCCAGCAGGCCGGGACAGAACACTGAAGCTTTCTTT.